This TCR beta chain was sequenced during a study of OX40 agonist ivuxolimab in advanced cancers. Here immunoSEQ multiplex PCR was the method, and the copy in TCRdb shows in-frame clones only, minus some. The table lists approximately 84,000 clones, around 83% of them singletons, with 0.85% to 1% in the top ten. The CDR3 is 15 residues long. V lost 2 bases to trimming and J lost 1 base; unmatched junction nucleotides: 2. Germline CDR1 is SGHKS and CDR2 is YYEKEE (reference sequence). This receptor was obtained from an adult with an advanced solid tumor such as melanoma, head and neck, liver or kidney cancer. This rearrangement joins TRBV5-5 to TRBJ2-2, with 7 nucleotides matching TRBD1. The source was CD4+ or CD8+ T cells sorted from blood, collected in a trial of the OX40 agonist ivuxolimab. CDR3 sequence: CASSFTGVNTGELFF. The CDR3 nucleotides are TGTGCCAGCAGCTTTACAGGGGTGAACACCGGGGAGCTGTTTTTT.